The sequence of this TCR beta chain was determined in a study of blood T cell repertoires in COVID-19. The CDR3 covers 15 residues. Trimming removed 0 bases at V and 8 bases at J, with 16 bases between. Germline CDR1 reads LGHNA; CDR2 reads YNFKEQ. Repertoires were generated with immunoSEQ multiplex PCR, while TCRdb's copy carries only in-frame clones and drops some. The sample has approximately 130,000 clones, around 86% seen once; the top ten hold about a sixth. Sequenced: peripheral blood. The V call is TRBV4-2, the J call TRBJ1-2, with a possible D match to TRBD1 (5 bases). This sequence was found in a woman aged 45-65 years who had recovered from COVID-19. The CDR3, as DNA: TGTGCCAGCAGCCAAGATCAGGGTTTCGGTGCAGGCTACACCTTC. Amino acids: CASSQDQGFGAGYTF.